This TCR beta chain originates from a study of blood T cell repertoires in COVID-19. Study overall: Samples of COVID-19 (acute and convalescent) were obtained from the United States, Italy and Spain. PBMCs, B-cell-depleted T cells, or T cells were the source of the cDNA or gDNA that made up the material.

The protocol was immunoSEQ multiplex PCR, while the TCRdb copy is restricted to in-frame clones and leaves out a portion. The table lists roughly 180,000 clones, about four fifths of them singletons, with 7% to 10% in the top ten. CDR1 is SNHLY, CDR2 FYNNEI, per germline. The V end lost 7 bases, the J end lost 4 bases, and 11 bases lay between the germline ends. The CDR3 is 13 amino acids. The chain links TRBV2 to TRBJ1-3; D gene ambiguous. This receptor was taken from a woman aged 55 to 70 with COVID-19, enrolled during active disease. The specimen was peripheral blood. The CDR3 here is CASTKRWGNTIYF. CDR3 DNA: TGTGCCAGCACCAAACGGTGGGGAAACACCATATATTTT.